This T cell receptor beta chain derives from a study of cytomegalovirus exposure and HLA in healthy donors. The PCR employed 60 Vbeta primers together with 13 Jbeta primers. The table came from immunoSEQ multiplex PCR; TCRdb's copy has only in-frame clones and leaves some out. This sample has fewer than 250,000 clones; approximately 80% occur once, and the top ten carry 1.2% to 1.5%. Germline V lookup: CDR1 SEHNR, CDR2 FQNEAQ (reference sequence). Trimming removed 5 bases at V and 5 bases at J, with 12 bases between. This CDR3 spans 14 amino acids. Sequencing input: PBMCs. This chain uses TRBV7-9 with TRBJ1-4, with D tentatively TRBD1 (6 bases). This sequence was found in a girl between 5 and 17 years old in good health and CMV-seronegative. The DNA for the CDR3 is TGTGCCAGCAGCCGGACAGTGCTAAATGAAAAACTGTTTTTT. Its protein product is CASSRTVLNEKLFF.